This T cell receptor beta chain derives from a study of T cell responses to AZD1222 COVID-19 vaccine. CDR1 is SGHNT and CDR2 is YYREEE in the germline V gene (reference sequence). Trimming cost V 0 bases and J 4 bases, with 16 bases left between them. The CDR3 length is 16 residues. Clones were sequenced by immunoSEQ multiplex PCR, and TCRdb holds only the in-frame ones, with some missing. The repertoire has about 100,000 clones, roughly 87% of them found once; the top ten carry 4.8%. Study-level findings and limits: As reported, nearly half of all spike-specific TCRs target variant regions that are unmutated. Only a handful of individuals given AZD1222 were seropositive at baseline. The donors showed a predominance of white British ancestry and of females, with possible underestimation of clonal diversity.

As for this clone: No antigen is known for it.

J is TRBJ1-2 and V is TRBV5-4; D is possibly TRBD1 (5 bases). The specimen was peripheral blood, collected 28 days after the second AZD1222 dose. This TCR came from an adult who received the AZD1222 COVID-19 vaccine. The chain's CDR3 is CASSLGGGPYSYGYTF. CDR3 DNA: TGTGCCAGCAGCTTGGGGGGGGGACCCTACTCCTATGGCTACACCTTC.